Listed here are 21 T cell receptor beta chains from one sample, sequenced in a study of regulatory T cells in long-lasting Graves disease. The TCR beta library used iRepertoire HTBI primers with Arm-PCR amplification of CDR3. TCRdb called the multiplex PCR reads again in MiXCR, with one record for every CDR3 protein. The sample carries about 220,000 distinct CDR3 sequences, approximately 18% recorded once. Time point described: newly diagnosed GD, antithyroid drugs for less than 3 months. Generation of the TCR library employed RNA extracted from PBMCs. The same data also went into a second study, on T cells in Graves' hyperthyroidism and ophthalmopathy.

The sample in question was peripheral blood mononuclear cells (PBMCs), obtained at new diagnosis, from a patient treated with antithyroid drugs. The receptors originated from a woman aged 25 to 45 with Graves disease.

This clonotype was seen at least ten times. The J gene is TRBJ1-1, the V gene TRBV5-1; D perhaps matches TRBD1 (5 bases). V was clipped by 4 bases and J by 4 bases, with 17 bases between them. Germline V lookup: CDR1 SGHRS, CDR2 YFSETQ. This CDR3 has 15 amino acids. The CDR3 bases are TGCGCCAGCAGCCCTGAAGTGGTCGGGGGCACTGAAGCTTTCTTT. As protein: CASSPEVVGGTEAFF. The entire variable domain, with the rest obtained from reference TRBV5-1 and TRBJ1-1, is as follows: KAGVTQTPRYLIKTRGQQVTLSCSPISGHRSVSWYQQTPGQGLQFLFEYFSETQRNKGNFPGRFSGRQFSNSRSEMNVSTLELGDSALYLCASSPEVVGGTEAFFGQGTRLTVV.

This clonotype has at least ten counts. The chain recombines TRBV6-2 or TRBV6-3 with TRBJ2-1; TRBD2 agrees at 11 bases. Germline CDR1 and CDR2: MNHEY and SVGEGT. This CDR3 contains 14 residues. V dropped 5 bases and J dropped 5; count of bases not matched to a gene: 2. CDR3 amino acids: CASSELAGDNEQFF. The DNA for the CDR3 is TGTGCCAGCAGTGAACTAGCGGGGGACAATGAGCAGTTCTTC.

This clonotype was seen ten or more times. V and J are TRBV6-1 and TRBJ2-5; 12 nucleotides match TRBD2. CDR3 length: 14 amino acids. J was trimmed by 3 bases and V by 6 bases; bases with no gene match: 2. The germline V gene encodes CDR1 MNHNS and CDR2 SASEGT. The CDR3 protein is CASRRLAGEETQYF. The CDR3 bases are TGTGCCAGCAGGCGACTAGCGGGGGAAGAGACCCAGTACTTC.

About this clonotype itself: This clone may be a read error of a much larger clone one base away. J is TRBJ1-4 and V is TRBV28, with no clear D. Germline V lookup: CDR1 MDHEN, CDR2 SYDVKM. This CDR3 is built from 16 residues. DNA of the CDR3: TGTGCCAGCAGTTTGGTGCTCGGGATAGGGAATGAAAATCTGTTTTTT. It encodes CASSLVLGIGNENLFF.

V usage is TRBV11-2 and J usage is TRBJ1-1; D call uncertain. Trimming removed 2 bases at V and 2 bases at J, with 21 bases between. Germline V gene data show CDR1 as SGHAT and CDR2 as FQNNGV. The CDR3 sequence is 18 residues long. The CDR3 region is CASSLSNRPSPCNTEAFF. The CDR3 DNA follows: TGTGCCAGCAGCTTAAGTAACAGACCCTCTCCGTGCAACACTGAAGCTTTCTTT.

There are many counts of this clonotype. The chain recombines TRBV2 with TRBJ1-4, with D uncertain. The CDR3 runs to 13 residues. Trimming cost V 10 bases and J 7 bases, with 16 bases left between them. CDR1 and CDR2 from the germline V gene are SNHLY and FYNNEI. The CDR3 sequence: CAIKRGRSEKLFF. DNA of the CDR3: TGTGCCATCAAAAGAGGGCGTAGTGAAAAACTGTTTTTT. Full variable domain (missing parts from reference TRBV2 and TRBJ1-4): EPEVTQTPSHQVTQMGQEVILRCVPISNHLYFYWYRQILGQKVEFLVSFYNNEISEKSEIFDDQFSVERPDGSNFTLKIRSTKLEDSAMYFCAIKRGRSEKLFFGSGTQLSVL.

This clonotype was counted ten times or more. The chain combines TRBV11-2 with TRBJ2-1; the D is unclear. V was cut by 2 bases and J by 7 bases, with 18 bases left in between. The CDR3 runs 16 residues. The germline V gene encodes CDR1 SGHAT and CDR2 FQNNGV. CDR3 coding DNA: TGTGCCAGCAGCTTAAGACTTTCGGCCTACGGGAATGAGCAGTTCTTC. The encoded protein is CASSLRLSAYGNEQFF.

This clonotype was seen a handful of times. The chain combines TRBV28 with TRBJ2-3; TRBD1 or TRBD2 may be the D gene (6 bases each). The CDR3 runs 15 residues. The germline CDR1 and CDR2 sequences are MDHEN and SYDVKM. V lost 6 bases to trimming and J lost 5 bases, with 18 bases between them. The CDR3 here is CASSPRRGAKDTQYF. CDR3 coding DNA: TGTGCCAGCAGCCCGCGGAGGGGGGCAAAAGATACGCAGTATTTT.

In its sample, this clonotype was seen many times. This chain connects TRBV6-5 to TRBJ1-1; D call uncertain. CDR1 and CDR2 (germline): MNHEY, SVGAGI. This CDR3 has 15 residues. V was clipped by 2 bases and J by 2 bases, with 12 bases between them. The CDR3 spells CASSYTGPINTEAFF. CDR3 in DNA: TGTGCCAGCAGTTACACCGGACCGATTAACACTGAAGCTTTCTTT.

This chain links TRBV11-2 with TRBJ2-7, with D perhaps matching TRBD2 (6 bases). The CDR3 has 14 amino acids. The germline V gene encodes CDR1 SGHAT and CDR2 FQNNGV. With 3 bases removed from V and 5 bases from J, the gap between germline ends came to 14 bases. This CDR3 is CASSLDGSRNEQYF. The CDR3 nucleotides read TGTGCCAGCAGCTTGGACGGGAGTAGGAACGAGCAGTACTTC.

This clonotype showed up many times. The V and J genes are TRBV6-1 and TRBJ2-7, with D tentatively TRBD2 (5 bases). Between the trimmed V and J ends, which lost 6 bases and 4 bases, there was a span of 13 bases. This CDR3 has 13 residues. CDR1 is MNHNS, CDR2 SASEGT, per germline. The chain's CDR3 is CASRPGKVYEQYF. The CDR3 DNA sequence: TGTGCCAGCAGACCGGGGAAGGTGTACGAGCAGTACTTC.

This clonotype occurred many times. The genes are TRBV2 and TRBJ2-2; 9 bases map to TRBD1. Germline V lookup: CDR1 SNHLY, CDR2 FYNNEI. V dropped 6 bases and J dropped 1; count of bases not matched to a gene: 6. The CDR3 spans 16 residues. This CDR3 reads CASSLPGQGNTGELFF. The DNA for the CDR3 is TGTGCCAGCAGCCTCCCGGGACAGGGGAACACCGGGGAGCTGTTTTTT.

This clonotype was seen ten or more times. The J gene is TRBJ2-4, the V gene TRBV12-3 or TRBV12-4; D perhaps matches TRBD2 (6 bases). The ends were cut back, 7 bases at V and 7 bases at J, with 17 bases in the middle. This CDR3 comprises 14 residues. The CDR3: CASNDGVRGNIQYF. Written as DNA, the CDR3 is TGTGCCAGCAACGACGGGGTCCGGGGGAACATTCAGTACTTC.

There are many counts of this clonotype. The chain uses TRBV5-6 and TRBJ1-6; D is unclear. Trimming took off 7 bases at V and 7 bases at J, with 15 bases between the two ends. CDR1 SGHDT and CDR2 YYEEEE come from the germline V gene. The CDR3 loop spans 14 amino acids. The CDR3 is CASYSTGNNSPLHF. In DNA form, the CDR3 reads TGTGCCAGCTACTCGACGGGGAACAATTCACCCCTCCACTTT.

This clonotype was observed a few times. CDR3 protein: CASSYSMAGAGQPQHF. CDR3 nucleotides: TGTGCCAGCAGTTACTCGATGGCAGGGGCCGGTCAGCCCCAGCATTTT. This chain links TRBV6-5 with TRBJ1-5; tentative D call: TRBD1 (6 bases). The CDR3 has 16 residues. Germline V gene sequence: CDR1 MNHEY, CDR2 SVGAGI. The V gene lost 0 bases and the J gene lost 6 bases, with 15 bases spanning the gap.

This clonotype was seen a few times. A much larger clone sits a single nucleotide away, making a read error possible. The rearrangement links TRBV6-5 to TRBJ2-1, with D tentatively TRBD2 (7 bases). Germline values: CDR1 MNHEY, CDR2 SVGAGI. The CDR3 contains 15 residues. The CDR3 sequence: CASSYSAGAHNEQSF. The CDR3 coding sequence is TGTGCCAGCAGTTACTCTGCGGGGGCGCACAATGAGCAGTCCTTC.

This clonotype was seen many times. This chain connects TRBV4-1 to TRBJ2-7; the D call may be TRBD1 or TRBD2 (5 bases each). The germline CDR1 and CDR2 sequences are MGHRA and YSYEKL. Trimming pared 1 base from V and 0 bases from J, leaving 13 bases between. This CDR3 comprises 16 residues. The CDR3 region has the DNA TGCGCCAGCAGCCAAGGCCCCGGGACCGGCTCCTACGAGCAGTACTTC. It encodes CASSQGPGTGSYEQYF.

Turning to this clonotype: A much larger clone is a single base away; this may be a read error. The chain has TRBV4-1 and TRBJ1-4; D unclear. CDR3 length: 15 amino acids. Germline lookup yields CDR1 MGHRA and CDR2 YSYEKL. The CDR3 DNA reads TGCGCCAGCAGCCAAGTGGCGACAACTAATGAAAAAATGTTTTTT. This sequence encodes CASSQVATTNEKMFF.

This clonotype was counted between two and nine times. The chain combines TRBV7-2 with TRBJ1-2; 10 bases agree with TRBD1. The CDR3 is made up of 14 amino acids. V lost 5 bases, J lost 4 bases, and 4 bases stayed unmatched. Germline assignment: CDR1 SGHTA and CDR2 FQGNSA. DNA for the CDR3: TGTGCCAGCAGCAATGACAGGGGGCTCTATGGCTACACCTTC. Residues: CASSNDRGLYGYTF. The variable domain in full, completed from reference TRBV7-2 and TRBJ1-2, reads GAGVSQSPSNKVTEKGKDVELRCDPISGHTALYWYRQSLGQGLEFLIYFQGNSAPDKSGLPSDRFSAERTGGSVSTLTIQRTQQEDSAVYLCASSNDRGLYGYTFGSGTRLTVV.

For this clonotype: A far larger clone is one base from this, pointing to a likely read error. The rearrangement uses TRBV28 and TRBJ2-5; 11 bases match TRBD2. The better agreement between TRBJ2-1 and the DNA end casts doubt on the J call. The CDR3 consists of 22 residues. Per germline, CDR1 MDHEN and CDR2 SYDVKM. In DNA, the CDR3 is TGTGCCAGCGGACCGCCAGTTCGGATTTTAGCGGGAGGGAGGGGATCCTACAATGAGCAGTTCTTC. Its protein product is CASGPPVRILAGGRGSYNEQFF.

This clonotype was detected ten times or more. The chain employs TRBV28 and TRBJ1-4, with D maybe TRBD1 (5 bases). This CDR3 comprises 14 residues. Germline V CDR1 and CDR2: MDHEN, SYDVKM. V shed 6 bases and J shed 8 bases, with 16 bases lying between them. CDR3 sequence: CASRGSAGREKLFF. As DNA, the CDR3 is TGTGCCAGCAGGGGTTCGGCGGGGCGGGAAAAACTGTTTTTT. The entire variable domain, with the rest obtained from reference TRBV28 and TRBJ1-4, is as follows: DVKVTQSSRYLVKRTGEKVFLECVQDMDHENMFWYRQDPGLGLRLIYFSYDVKMKEKGDIPEGYSVSREKKERFSLILESASTNQTSMYLCASRGSAGREKLFFGSGTQLSVL.